These 28 T cell receptor beta chains share one sample of origin, sequenced in a study of blood T cell repertoires in COVID-19. TCRdb's table, derived via immunoSEQ multiplex PCR, lists solely in-frame clones and lacks some. The table includes tens of thousands of clones, over 70% detected once. Input material: peripheral blood. The source of these receptors is a woman aged 45-59 years with acute or convalescent COVID-19.

The genes are TRBV27 and TRBJ2-2; D gene ambiguous. V was clipped by 2 bases and J by 4 bases, with 5 bases between them. Per germline, CDR1 MNHEY and CDR2 SMNVEV (reference sequence). CDR3 size: 13 residues. The CDR3 is CASSLLRTGELFF. The DNA for the CDR3 is TGTGCCAGCAGTTTACTCCGCACCGGGGAGCTGTTTTTT.

This chain uses TRBV18 with TRBJ1-1; D gene unclear. In germline, CDR1 is KGHSH, CDR2 LQKENI. The CDR3 loop spans 14 amino acids. Trimming took 3 bases from V and 4 from J, leaving 12 bases between them. The CDR3 coding sequence is TGTGCCAGCTCACCGAACCGGGATCTCACTGAAGCTTTCTTT. Residues: CASSPNRDLTEAFF. Full variable domain (missing parts from reference TRBV18 and TRBJ1-1): NAGVMQNPRHLVRRRGQEARLRCSPMKGHSHVYWYRQLPEEGLKFMVYLQKENIIDESGMPKERFSAEFPKEGPSILRIQQVVRGDSAAYFCASSPNRDLTEAFFGQGTRLTVV.

This clone was seen a handful of times. The V gene is TRBV2, the J gene TRBJ1-2; 9 bases match TRBD1. The V gene's germline CDR1 is SNHLY and CDR2 FYNNEI. CDR3 length: 13 residues. V lost 9 bases and J lost 8; bases outside the gene matches: 10. This CDR3 is CASGTGIIGGYTF. DNA for the CDR3: TGTGCCAGTGGGACAGGGATTATTGGGGGCTACACCTTC.

V is TRBV14 and J is TRBJ1-4; D may be TRBD1 (6 bases). Germline V gives CDR1 SGHDN, CDR2 FVKESK. The CDR3 runs to 17 residues. The V end was cut by 5 bases, the J end by 0 bases, with 16 bases between. CDR3 DNA: TGTGCCAGCAGCGACGGACAGCATCTTGCAACTAATGAAAAACTGTTTTTT. As protein: CASSDGQHLATNEKLFF.

This clone appeared a few times. This chain connects TRBV4-2 to TRBJ1-2; no definite D call. Trimming pared 0 bases from V and 4 bases from J, leaving 15 bases between. This CDR3 region has 16 residues. The germline V gene encodes CDR1 LGHNA and CDR2 YNFKEQ. CDR3 in amino acids: CASSQDEIREGYGYTF. The CDR3 DNA reads as TGTGCCAGCAGCCAAGATGAGATTCGGGAGGGCTATGGCTACACCTTC.

The genes are TRBV19 and TRBJ1-2, with D perhaps TRBD1 (5 bases). Germline values: CDR1 LNHDA, CDR2 SQIVND (reference sequence). CDR3 length: 15 residues. V gave up 5 bases and J gave up 3 bases, with 16 bases separating them. The CDR3 loop reads CASSPQRGSDYGYTF. The CDR3 DNA follows: TGTGCCAGTAGTCCACAGCGGGGGTCGGACTATGGCTACACCTTC.

The chain carries TRBV6-5 and TRBJ1-4; the D gene is possibly TRBD1 (5 bases). CDR1 is MNHEY, CDR2 SVGAGI, per germline. V was trimmed by 8 bases and J by 0 bases, leaving 13 bases between them. This CDR3 comprises 15 residues. The CDR3 DNA follows: TGTGCCAGCGGGGCAGGGCCGGCAACTAATGAAAAACTGTTTTTT. Translated, it gives CASGAGPATNEKLFF.

CDR3 residues: CASSPVQNTEAFF. Written as DNA, the CDR3 is TGTGCCAGCAGCCCAGTACAGAACACTGAAGCTTTCTTT. The chain employs TRBV6-6 and TRBJ1-1, with D unclear. V was cut by 6 bases and J by 1 base, with 9 bases left in between. In germline, CDR1 is MNHNY, CDR2 SVGAGI (reference sequence). CDR3 length equals 13 residues.

The chain has TRBV7-9 and TRBJ1-2; 7 bases fit TRBD1. The CDR3 runs to 14 residues. V lost 5 bases to trimming and J lost 4 bases; unmatched junction nucleotides: 7. The V gene's germline CDR1 is SEHNR and CDR2 FQNEAQ (reference sequence). The CDR3 here is CASSAMGQFYGYTF. The CDR3 DNA reads as TGTGCCAGCAGCGCCATGGGACAGTTCTATGGCTACACCTTC.

This chain connects TRBV28 to TRBJ2-4; possible D gene TRBD1, 5 bases. Per the germline V gene, CDR1 is MDHEN and CDR2 is SYDVKM. V dropped 6 bases and J dropped 15 bases, with 21 bases sitting between them. The CDR3 loop spans 13 amino acids. Here the CDR3 DNA reads TGTGCCAGCAGCTACAGGATAGGGGCTTTGGGGTACTTC. Protein product: CASSYRIGALGYF.

V is TRBV28 and J is TRBJ2-7; 11 bases are shared with TRBD2. Germline loops: CDR1 MDHEN, CDR2 SYDVKM. The CDR3 consists of 15 residues. The ends lost 8 bases at V and 3 bases at J; junction bases unmatched: 9. This CDR3 reads CASSPSGTSGYEQYF. The DNA for the CDR3 is TGTGCCAGCTCTCCCTCGGGGACTAGCGGCTACGAGCAGTACTTC.

V and J are TRBV4-2 and TRBJ1-4, with 10 bases matching TRBD1. This CDR3 is 15 amino acids long. Germline CDR1 and CDR2: LGHNA and YNFKEQ. The ends lost 2 bases at V and 6 bases at J; junction bases unmatched: 3. The CDR3 spells CASSQPGTGDEKLFF. CDR3 coding DNA: TGTGCCAGCAGCCAACCCGGGACAGGGGATGAAAAACTGTTTTTT.

The table lists this clone with a count of one. The rearrangement uses TRBV18 and TRBJ1-1, with 12 positions matching TRBD1. Germline CDR1 KGHSH, CDR2 LQKENI. The CDR3 consists of 17 residues. The trim removed 0 bases at V and 6 bases at J, leaving 8 bases unmatched. In DNA, the CDR3 is TGTGCCAGCTCACCACCGGGACAGGGGGCGCGGCGGGCTGAAGCTTTCTTT. This translates into CASSPPGQGARRAEAFF. Together with reference TRBV18 and TRBJ1-1, the CDR3 gives the full variable domain: NAGVMQNPRHLVRRRGQEARLRCSPMKGHSHVYWYRQLPEEGLKFMVYLQKENIIDESGMPKERFSAEFPKEGPSILRIQQVVRGDSAAYFCASSPPGQGARRAEAFFGQGTRLTVV.

This rearrangement joins TRBV7-2 to TRBJ1-2; D is perhaps TRBD1 (6 bases). V was pared by 4 bases and J by 5 bases, with 14 bases between. This CDR3 comprises 14 residues. CDR1 SGHTA and CDR2 FQGNSA come from the germline V gene. CDR3 nucleotide sequence: TGTGCCAGCAGCTCGAGAGACAGGCTGTATGGCTACACCTTC. Protein product: CASSSRDRLYGYTF.

The rearrangement links TRBV5-1 to TRBJ2-1; 7 bases are a match to TRBD2. Germline V gives CDR1 SGHRS, CDR2 YFSETQ. The CDR3 consists of 14 residues. J was trimmed by 3 bases and V by 4 bases; bases with no gene match: 4. Written as DNA, the CDR3 is TGCGCCAGCAGCGGGGGGGACCTCTACAATGAGCAGTTCTTC. This codes for CASSGGDLYNEQFF.

The gene calls are TRBV5-5 and TRBJ1-5, with D maybe TRBD1 (5 bases). Deletions cut 4 bases from V and 3 bases from J, with 11 bases between. The CDR3 runs 14 residues. The V gene's germline CDR1 is SGHKS and CDR2 YYEKEE (reference sequence). CDR3 bases: TGTGCCAGCAGCCTAGACAGCCTCAATCAGCCCCAGCATTTT. Translated, it gives CASSLDSLNQPQHF. Full variable domain (outside the CDR3, taken from reference TRBV5-5 and TRBJ1-5): DAGVTQSPTHLIKTRGQQVTLRCSPISGHKSVSWYQQVLGQGPQFIFQYYEKEERGRGNFPDRFSARQFPNYSSELNVNALLLGDSALYLCASSLDSLNQPQHFGDGTRLSIL.

Only one count was recorded for this clone. The chain uses TRBV5-1 and TRBJ1-1, with a possible D match to TRBD1 (5 bases). The CDR3 sequence is 14 residues long. Trimming stripped 1 base from V and 0 bases from J, with 7 bases between. The germline V gene encodes CDR1 SGHRS and CDR2 YFSETQ. CDR3 sequence reads: CASSLSGMNTEAFF. In DNA, the CDR3 is TGCGCCAGCAGCTTGTCAGGGATGAACACTGAAGCTTTCTTT.

This clone has at least ten counts. This chain uses TRBV7-8 with TRBJ1-1; D uncertain. This CDR3 is 13 amino acids long. Trimming left V 1 base short and J 4 bases short, with 7 bases between. Germline CDR1 reads SGHVS; CDR2 reads FQNEAQ. DNA of the CDR3: TGTGCCAGCAGCTTAGGTTCCTCCACTGAAGCTTTCTTT. Protein product: CASSLGSSTEAFF.

The chain is built from TRBV28 and TRBJ1-4; TRBD1 is a possible D gene (6 bases). CDR1 is MDHEN and CDR2 is SYDVKM in the germline V gene. Trimming pared 5 bases from V and 5 bases from J, leaving 12 bases between. The CDR3 spans 14 residues. CDR3 residues: CASSQQGGNEKLFF. DNA for the CDR3: TGTGCCAGCAGTCAACAGGGAGGGAATGAAAAACTGTTTTTT.

This rearrangement joins TRBV15 to TRBJ1-2, with TRBD1 as a possible D gene (5 bases). This CDR3 has 12 residues. Trimming pared 0 bases from V and 9 bases from J, leaving 8 bases between. Germline CDR1 is LNHNV and CDR2 is YYDKDF (reference sequence). The CDR3 loop reads CATSRDRGSYTF. CDR3 nucleotide sequence: TGTGCCACCAGCAGAGATCGGGGGAGCTACACCTTC. The full variable domain, its missing parts supplied by reference TRBV15 and TRBJ1-2, is DAMVIQNPRYQVTQFGKPVTLSCSQTLNHNVMYWYQQKSSQAPKLLFHYYDKDFNNEADTPDNFQSRRPNTSFCFLDIRSPGLGDTAMYLCATSRDRGSYTFGSGTRLTVV.

V gene TRBV19 combines with J gene TRBJ2-3; D is undetermined. Looked up from germline, CDR1 is LNHDA and CDR2 is SQIVND (reference sequence). CDR3 length: 15 amino acids. The ends were cut back, 3 bases at V and 0 bases at J, with 10 bases in the middle. CDR3 amino acids: CASSISGLSTDTQYF. The CDR3 nucleotides are TGTGCCAGTAGTATTTCAGGTCTTAGCACAGATACGCAGTATTTT.

V and J are TRBV12-3 or TRBV12-4 and TRBJ1-1; D gene uncertain. This CDR3 contains 13 residues. The V and J ends lost 3 bases and 7 bases respectively, with 12 bases between them. The CDR3 reads CASSFFGSGEAFF. The CDR3 bases are TGTGCCAGCAGTTTTTTCGGCTCGGGTGAAGCTTTCTTT.

The chain employs TRBV5-6 and TRBJ2-3; D remains ambiguous. Germline-derived CDR1 and CDR2 are SGHDT and YYEEEE. The CDR3 extends over 11 amino acids. The V gene lost 4 bases and the J gene lost 8 bases, with 8 bases spanning the gap. The CDR3 reads CASSKSVTQYF. The CDR3 nucleotides read TGTGCCAGCAGCAAGTCAGTTACGCAGTATTTT. Using reference TRBV5-6 and TRBJ2-3 for the parts outside the CDR3, the full variable domain is DAGVTQSPTHLIKTRGQQVTLRCSPKSGHDTVSWYQQALGQGPQFIFQYYEEEERQRGNFPDRFSGHQFPNYSSELNVNALLLGDSALYLCASSKSVTQYFGPGTRLTVL.

This sequence joins TRBV27 and TRBJ2-2; TRBD1 aligns across 10 bases. J was trimmed by 7 bases and V by 7 bases; bases with no gene match: 9. The CDR3 is made up of 15 amino acids. CDR1 is MNHEY, CDR2 SMNVEV, per germline (reference sequence). The CDR3 region is CASKRQGADSGELFF. The CDR3 nucleotides are TGTGCCAGCAAACGACAGGGGGCGGATAGCGGGGAGCTGTTTTTT.

This clone appeared a single time. The J gene is TRBJ1-3, the V gene TRBV15, with TRBD1 as a possible D gene (5 bases). Trimming cost V 0 bases and J 2 bases, with 11 bases left between them. Germline assignment: CDR1 LNHNV and CDR2 YYDKDF (reference sequence). The CDR3 covers 16 residues. CDR3 nucleotide sequence: TGTGCCACCAGCAGAGATAGGGGAAGTCCTGGAAACACCATATATTTT. Its protein product is CATSRDRGSPGNTIYF.

CDR3 in amino acids: CASRSLGLAVAKNIQYF. The CDR3 nucleotides read TGTGCCAGCAGGTCCCTCGGACTAGCGGTAGCCAAAAACATTCAGTACTTC. This rearrangement joins TRBV7-9 to TRBJ2-4, with 10 bases matching TRBD2. V lost 6 bases to trimming and J lost 0 bases; unmatched junction nucleotides: 8. Germline V gene lookup returns CDR1 SEHNR and CDR2 FQNEAQ (reference sequence). This CDR3 spans 17 amino acids.

The J gene is TRBJ1-5, the V gene TRBV28, with no clear D. This CDR3 comprises 14 residues. The V gene lost 1 base and the J gene lost 7 bases, with 11 bases spanning the gap. Per germline, CDR1 MDHEN and CDR2 SYDVKM. The CDR3 sequence: CASSLSRGLQPQHF. Here the CDR3 DNA reads TGTGCCAGCAGTTTATCCCGAGGGCTCCAGCCCCAGCATTTT.

The CDR3 DNA reads as TGTGCCAGCAGCCCATCTCAGGGGGTAGGAACTGAAGCTTTCTTT. It translates to CASSPSQGVGTEAFF. The chain links TRBV28 to TRBJ1-1, with TRBD1 identical over 7 bases. The CDR3 extends over 15 amino acids. Germline V gives CDR1 MDHEN, CDR2 SYDVKM. V was clipped by 6 bases and J by 5 bases; unmatched bases: 12.